This note documents a single TCR beta chain sequence. What it binds is not known. This sample is drawn from a study of graft-versus-host responses after intestinal transplantation. The overall study: Among the recipients, transplants were multivisceral, liver-intestinal, or isolated intestinal. The study gave all recipients anti-thymocyte globulin induction, then tacrolimus and steroids for two to three years. Overall study findings and caveats: Among circulating GvH clones, peak levels were associated with early post-transplant declines in HvG clones. Detection of GvH clones occurred in recipient marrow, and some had their first appearance in ileum or blood.

The method was immunoSEQ multiplex PCR; TCRdb's version includes in-frame clones alone and lacks a portion of them. The profile covers around 100,000 clones, with roughly 87% appearing a single time and 0.7% to 0.9% taken by the ten largest. Germline V gene sequence: CDR1 SGHKS, CDR2 YYEKEE (reference sequence). The CDR3 is 16 residues long. The V gene lost 2 bases and the J gene lost 4 bases, with 17 bases spanning the gap. This specimen consisted of unstimulated CD4+ T cells sorted from spleen or lymph node cells, obtained before intestinal transplant. The chain couples TRBV5-5 to TRBJ2-3; D may correspond to TRBD1 or TRBD2 (6 bases each). The sequence derives from a human donor who received an intestinal transplant. CDR3 in DNA: TGTGCCAGCAGCTTAACCCCGGGGGCCGGGGCAGATACGCAGTATTTT. Its protein product is CASSLTPGAGADTQYF.